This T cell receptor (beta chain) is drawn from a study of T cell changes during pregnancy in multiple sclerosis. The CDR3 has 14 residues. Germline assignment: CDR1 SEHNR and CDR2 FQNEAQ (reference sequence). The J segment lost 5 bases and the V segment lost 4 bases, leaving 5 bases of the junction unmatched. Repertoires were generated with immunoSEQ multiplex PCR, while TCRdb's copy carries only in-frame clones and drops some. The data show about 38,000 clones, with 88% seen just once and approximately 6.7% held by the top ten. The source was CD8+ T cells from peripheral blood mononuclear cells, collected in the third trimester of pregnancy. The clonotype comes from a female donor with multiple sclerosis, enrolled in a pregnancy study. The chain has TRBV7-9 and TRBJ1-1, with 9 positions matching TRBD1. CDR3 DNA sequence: TGTGCCAGCAGCTGGACAGGGGTAGGGACTGAAGCTTTCTTT. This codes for CASSWTGVGTEAFF. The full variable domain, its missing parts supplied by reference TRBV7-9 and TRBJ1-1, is DTGVSQNPRHKITKRGQNVTFRCDPISEHNRLYWYRQTLGQGPEFLTYFQNEAQLEKSRLLSDRFSAERPKGSFSTLEIQRTEQGDSAMYLCASSWTGVGTEAFFGQGTRLTVV.